Sequencing of this TCR beta chain was carried out in a study of T cell repertoires in ileal Crohn's disease. General study results and limits: Every patient over 26.8% clonality showed endoscopic recurrence.

Time point of the sample: neoterminal ileum biopsy at postoperative endoscopy, about 6 months after surgery. Assay used: immunoSEQ multiplex PCR; TCRdb lists only in-frame clones, some missing. This table holds some 9,200 clones, 65% to 80% found once. This clone showed up just once. Its antigen is as yet unknown. This clonotype was sampled from an adult with Crohn's disease. Sequences were obtained from ileal tissue.

The CDR3 DNA sequence: TGTGCCATCAGTTACTCGGACAGTCAGCCCCAGCATTTT. Encoded protein: CAISYSDSQPQHF. The V call is TRBV10-3, the J call TRBJ1-5, with D possibly matching TRBD1 (6 bases). The CDR3 runs 13 residues. The V gene's germline CDR1 is ENHRY and CDR2 SYGVKD. Deletions cut 5 bases from V and 6 bases from J, with 11 bases between.